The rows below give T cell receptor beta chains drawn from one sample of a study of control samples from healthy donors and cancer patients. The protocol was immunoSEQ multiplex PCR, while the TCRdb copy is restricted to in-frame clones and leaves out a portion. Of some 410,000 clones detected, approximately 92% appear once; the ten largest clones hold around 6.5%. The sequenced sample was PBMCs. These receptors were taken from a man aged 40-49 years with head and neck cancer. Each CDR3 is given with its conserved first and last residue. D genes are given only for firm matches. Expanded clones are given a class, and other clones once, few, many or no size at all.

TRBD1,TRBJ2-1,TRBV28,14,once,TGTGCTCTGAAGCAGGACAGGGCTTACAATGAGCAGTTCTTC,CALKQDRAYNEQFF
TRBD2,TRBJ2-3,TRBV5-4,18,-,TGTGCCAGCAGCGGGCACCCGGGACTAGCGGGAGTTTCAGATACGCAGTATTTT,CASSGHPGLAGVSDTQYF
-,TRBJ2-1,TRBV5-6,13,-,TGTGCCAGCAGCTTGGGGTCTGTCAATGAGCAGTTCTTC,CASSLGSVNEQFF
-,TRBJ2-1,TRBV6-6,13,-,TGTGCCAGCAGTTACGCCGGGTCTGGAGAGCAGTTCTTC,CASSYAGSGEQFF
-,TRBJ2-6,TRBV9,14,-,TGTGCCAGCAGCGAAGACGGTGGTGCCAACGTCCTGACTTTC,CASSEDGGANVLTF
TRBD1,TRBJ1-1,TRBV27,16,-,TGTGCCAGCAGCCAGACAGGGGGCCTCAGGAACACTGAAGCTTTCTTT,CASSQTGGLRNTEAFF
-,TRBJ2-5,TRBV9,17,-,TGTGCCAGCAGCGCCCGACCTGGGGGGCCTAGGGGGGAGACCCAGTACTTC,CASSARPGGPRGETQYF
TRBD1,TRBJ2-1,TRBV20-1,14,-,TGCAGTGCTAGTAGGACAGGGGTCTACAATGAGCAGTTCTTC,CSASRTGVYNEQFF
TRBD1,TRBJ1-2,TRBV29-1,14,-,TGCAGCGTTGGAGCTCAGGGGGCTTTCTATGGCTACACCTTC,CSVGAQGAFYGYTF
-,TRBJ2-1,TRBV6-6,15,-,TGTGCCAGCAGTTACTCGAGCAGGGATAGGGATGAGCAGTTCTTC,CASSYSSRDRDEQFF
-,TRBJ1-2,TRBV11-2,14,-,TGTGCCAGCAACTTGAGCCCCACAGGGTATGGCTACACCTTC,CASNLSPTGYGYTF
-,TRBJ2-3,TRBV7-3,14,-,TGTGCCAGCAGCTTCGGTGCCCCGCCAGATACGCAGTATTTT,CASSFGAPPDTQYF
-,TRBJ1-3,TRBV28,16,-,TGTGCCAGCAGACCCCCAGGGGCCGACTCTGGAAACACCATATATTTT,CASRPPGADSGNTIYF
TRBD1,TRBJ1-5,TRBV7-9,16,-,TGTGCCAGCAGCCCAGCCTTCAGGGGGCGAGGCCAGCCCCAGCATTTT,CASSPAFRGRGQPQHF
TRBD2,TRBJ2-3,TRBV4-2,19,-,TGTGCCAGCAGCCAAGATCCGGCCCGGGAGGGCCCCGGGGCAGATACGCAGTATTTT,CASSQDPAREGPGADTQYF
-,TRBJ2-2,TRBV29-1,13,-,TGCAGCGTTGCCACCACTAGCCCCGGGGAGCTGTTTTTT,CSVATTSPGELFF
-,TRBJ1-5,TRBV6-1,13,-,TGTGCCAGCAGTGAATCAAGGAGTCAGCCCCAGCATTTT,CASSESRSQPQHF
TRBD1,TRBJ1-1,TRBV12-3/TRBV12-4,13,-,TGTGCCAGCAGTCGACGACAGGGCCAAGAAGCTTTCTTT,CASSRRQGQEAFF
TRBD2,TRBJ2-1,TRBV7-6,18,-,TGTGCCAGCAGCTTAGCAAGGGGCGAGCGGGGGGGCGCGAATGAGCAGTTCTTC,CASSLARGERGGANEQFF
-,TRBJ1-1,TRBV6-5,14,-,TGTGCCAGCAGTTACTCCAGGACCCCTGAGAGCGCTTTCTTT,CASSYSRTPESAFF
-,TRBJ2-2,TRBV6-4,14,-,TGTGCCAGCAGTGAGAGGGCGGACACCGGGGAGCTGTTTTTT,CASSERADTGELFF
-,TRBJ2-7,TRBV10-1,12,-,TGCGCCAGCAGTCGGGACGGCTACGAGCAGTACTTC,CASSRDGYEQYF
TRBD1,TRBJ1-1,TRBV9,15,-,TGTGCCAGCAGCGTAGCTCCAGGGGGCGAAGCTGAAGCTTTCTTT,CASSVAPGGEAEAFF